Listed here are 21 T cell receptor beta chains from one sample, sequenced in a study of control samples from healthy donors and cancer patients (dated by TCRdb to 2020 to 2021). Library preparation was by the immunoSEQ multiplex PCR assay. TCRdb took over this immuneACCESS table, retaining in-frame rearrangements with V and J assigned. Such tables are incomplete; in checked studies, under half of the missing clones stem from an unresolved V gene, and the remainder is unexplained. Across this sample there are 70,000 or so clones, with nearly 85% seen only once. 25% to 35% of the sample rests with the top ten. Specimen: blood. Receptor source: a man over 45 in good health.

The chain employs TRBV13 and TRBJ1-3, with 9 bases lining up with TRBD1. Germline loops: CDR1 PRHDT, CDR2 FYEKMQ (reference sequence). CDR3 length: 14 amino acids. V was clipped by 8 bases and J by 6 bases; unmatched bases: 8. The CDR3 nucleotides read TGTGCCAGCTCTTCGGGACAGGGAGAAAACACCATATATTTT. Its protein is CASSSGQGENTIYF.

J is TRBJ1-1 and V is TRBV14; D remains unclear. Trimming removed 0 bases at V and 10 bases at J, with 12 bases between. The CDR3 contains 13 residues. CDR1 and CDR2 from the germline V gene are SGHDN and FVKESK. The CDR3 here is CASSQDLEAAAFF. CDR3 DNA: TGTGCCAGCAGCCAAGATCTGGAGGCTGCAGCTTTCTTT.

V and J are TRBV5-1 and TRBJ2-1, with 8 bases lining up with TRBD1. Germline-derived CDR1 and CDR2 are SGHRS and YFSETQ. The J segment lost 7 bases and the V segment lost 1 base, leaving 10 bases of the junction unmatched. This CDR3 spans 16 amino acids. CDR3 in amino acids: CASSLLATGAGNEQFF. The CDR3, as DNA: TGCGCCAGCAGCTTGCTAGCGACAGGGGCGGGAAATGAGCAGTTCTTC.

The chain is built from TRBV5-1 and TRBJ1-1; no clear D gene. Germline V lookup: CDR1 SGHRS, CDR2 YFSETQ. V was clipped by 4 bases and J by 1 base, with 20 bases between them. CDR3 length: 17 amino acids. In nucleotides, the CDR3 is TGCGCCAGCAGCATGGACGGATTAGCTAAAGCGAACACTGAAGCTTTCTTT. It encodes CASSMDGLAKANTEAFF.

The chain links TRBV5-4 to TRBJ2-7; D is ambiguous. This CDR3 is built from 14 residues. Germline CDR1 and CDR2: SGHNT and YYREEE (reference sequence). The ends were cut back, 1 base at V and 2 bases at J, with 10 bases in the middle. CDR3 bases: TGTGCCAGCAGCTTGAATGGCGGTACCTACGAGCAGTACTTC. Residues: CASSLNGGTYEQYF.

This chain connects TRBV6-5 to TRBJ1-1, with 8 bases that match TRBD1. V dropped 4 bases and J dropped 7; count of bases not matched to a gene: 5. CDR3 length equals 13 residues. Per the germline V gene, CDR1 is MNHEY and CDR2 is SVGAGI. The CDR3 bases are TGTGCCAGCAGTTCTACCGACAGGGGTGAAGCTTTCTTT. Amino acids: CASSSTDRGEAFF.

Here the CDR3 DNA reads TGTGCCAGCAGTCCAACGACAGGGATTGCGGAGACCCAGTACTTC. As protein: CASSPTTGIAETQYF. The chain joins TRBV2 to TRBJ2-5, with 7 bases aligning to TRBD1. With V trimmed by 5 bases and J by 5 bases, 11 bases remained unmatched. The germline CDR1 and CDR2 sequences are SNHLY and FYNNEI. This CDR3 is 15 amino acids long.

The chain couples TRBV14 to TRBJ1-1; D remains unclear. This CDR3 region has 15 residues. V lost 2 bases and J lost 0, with 10 bases in between. Germline V gene lookup returns CDR1 SGHDN and CDR2 FVKESK. The CDR3 DNA is TGTGCCAGCAGCCAAATAAGAGTCATGAACACTGAAGCTTTCTTT. Its translation: CASSQIRVMNTEAFF.

This clone was seen only once. The chain joins TRBV9 to TRBJ2-7, with a weak D call TRBD1 (6 bases). Per germline, CDR1 SGDLS and CDR2 YYNGEE. The V gene lost 3 bases and the J gene lost 5 bases, with 15 bases spanning the gap. The CDR3 is made up of 14 amino acids. The CDR3 bases are TGTGCCAGCAGCGGATCAGACAGGCTCCACGAGCAGTACTTC. As protein: CASSGSDRLHEQYF.

J is TRBJ1-3 and V is TRBV18; perhaps TRBD1 as D (6 bases). Germline V CDR1 and CDR2: KGHSH, LQKENI. Trimming left V 8 bases short and J 4 bases short, with 21 bases between. The CDR3 runs to 16 residues. The CDR3 here is CASASTGRDPGNTIYF. In DNA form, the CDR3 reads TGTGCCAGCGCTTCGACAGGTCGGGACCCGGGAAACACCATATATTTT.

The rearrangement joins TRBV5-1 to TRBJ2-1; D gene ambiguous. CDR3 length: 15 residues. From germline, CDR1 is SGHRS and CDR2 YFSETQ. V was cut by 0 bases and J by 9 bases, with 16 bases left in between. Here the CDR3 reads CASSLAPRTDVEQFF. CDR3 sequence (DNA): TGCGCCAGCAGCTTGGCCCCCCGAACCGACGTTGAGCAGTTCTTC. The variable domain in full, completed from reference TRBV5-1 and TRBJ2-1, reads KAGVTQTPRYLIKTRGQQVTLSCSPISGHRSVSWYQQTPGQGLQFLFEYFSETQRNKGNFPGRFSGRQFSNSRSEMNVSTLELGDSALYLCASSLAPRTDVEQFFGPGTRLTVL.

The chain recombines TRBV4-1 with TRBJ1-1; D remains unclear. Germline V gene lookup returns CDR1 MGHRA and CDR2 YSYEKL. This CDR3 comprises 15 residues. Deletions cut 4 bases from V and 1 base from J, with 13 bases between. The CDR3: CASSLTSVGNTEAFF. The CDR3 DNA reads TGCGCCAGCAGCCTGACCTCGGTGGGGAACACTGAAGCTTTCTTT.

The CDR3 spells CASSGPERGYTF. Here the CDR3 DNA reads TGTGCCAGCAGCGGTCCTGAACGGGGCTACACCTTC. The gene calls are TRBV9 and TRBJ1-2; D gene unclear. The V and J ends lost 3 bases and 8 bases respectively, with 11 bases between them. Germline CDR1 reads SGDLS; CDR2 reads YYNGEE. This CDR3 region has 12 residues.

The chain uses TRBV7-9 and TRBJ2-5; the match to TRBD2 covers 8 bases. The CDR3 has 16 amino acids. Germline lookup yields CDR1 SEHNR and CDR2 FQNEAQ (reference sequence). J lost 2 bases, V lost 0 bases, and 5 bases had no gene match. The chain's CDR3 is CASSLAAGGYQETQYF. CDR3 bases: TGTGCCAGCAGCTTAGCGGCGGGAGGATATCAAGAGACCCAGTACTTC.

This clone has a handful of counts. V and J are TRBV5-4 and TRBJ2-2, with D possibly being TRBD2 (6 bases). Deletions cut 2 bases from V and 5 bases from J, with 16 bases between. The CDR3 consists of 16 residues. Germline loops: CDR1 SGHNT, CDR2 YYREEE (reference sequence). The CDR3 DNA reads TGTGCCAGCAGCTTCCCCCCCGGGAGAGATACCGGGGAGCTGTTTTTT. It codes for CASSFPPGRDTGELFF.

The chain uses TRBV12-3 or TRBV12-4 and TRBJ1-2, with a weak D call TRBD1 (6 bases). This CDR3 region has 13 residues. Trimming stripped 10 bases from V and 1 base from J, with 13 bases between. As DNA, the CDR3 is TGTGCCACCACAGGGAGCGGTAACTATGGCTACACCTTC. Translated: CATTGSGNYGYTF.

The J gene is TRBJ1-6, the V gene TRBV2; the match to TRBD1 covers 9 bases. The V and J ends lost 7 bases and 8 bases, in that order; junction bases with no gene match: 6. Germline-derived CDR1 and CDR2 are SNHLY and FYNNEI. The CDR3 sequence is 14 residues long. Here the CDR3 DNA reads TGTGCCAGCATCCGGACAGGGGTTGATTCACCCCTCCACTTT. Protein product: CASIRTGVDSPLHF. The full variable domain, in which reference TRBV2 and TRBJ1-6 provide the parts outside the CDR3, is EPEVTQTPSHQVTQMGQEVILRCVPISNHLYFYWYRQILGQKVEFLVSFYNNEISEKSEIFDDQFSVERPDGSNFTLKIRSTKLEDSAMYFCASIRTGVDSPLHFGNGTRLTVT.

This chain links TRBV5-1 with TRBJ2-3, with 7 nucleotides matching TRBD2. V was pared by 6 bases and J by 1 base, with 11 bases of the junction left unmatched. The CDR3 length is 16 residues. Germline lookup yields CDR1 SGHRS and CDR2 YFSETQ. Here the CDR3 reads CASTESGTWGTDTQYF. The CDR3 region has the DNA TGCGCCAGCACGGAAAGCGGGACGTGGGGCACAGATACGCAGTATTTT.

The chain links TRBV28 to TRBJ2-3, with 9 positions matching TRBD2. The CDR3 runs to 15 residues. After removal of 4 bases from V and 3 bases from J, the junction contained 5 bases not matched to a gene. Looked up from germline, CDR1 is MDHEN and CDR2 is SYDVKM. This chain's CDR3 is CASSSGGGATDTQYF. The CDR3 DNA is TGTGCCAGCAGTTCCGGCGGGGGGGCGACAGATACGCAGTATTTT.

The chain employs TRBV9 and TRBJ1-2; no clear D gene. The CDR3 covers 13 residues. The ends were cut back, 4 bases at V and 6 bases at J, with 13 bases in the middle. CDR1 and CDR2 from the germline V gene are SGDLS and YYNGEE. The CDR3 DNA sequence: TGTGCCAGCAGCTCCCGAGTCGGGGATGGCTACACCTTC. Translating gives CASSSRVGDGYTF.

V usage is TRBV7-9 and J usage is TRBJ1-1, with D unclear. Germline loops: CDR1 SEHNR, CDR2 FQNEAQ (reference sequence). V lost 5 bases and J lost 6, with 10 bases in between. This CDR3 spans 12 amino acids. This chain's CDR3 is CASSGREAEAFF. CDR3 sequence (DNA): TGTGCCAGCAGCGGGCGGGAGGCTGAAGCTTTCTTT.